This T cell receptor (delta chain) was identified in a study of Vδ1+ human thymocytes. Study-level results: Thymic TRG and TRD repertoires appeared highly polyclonal, with Gaussian CDR3 length distributions.

The CDR3 consists of 22 residues. CDR1 and CDR2 from the germline V gene are TSWWSYY and QGS. V gave up 0 bases and J gave up 7 bases; unmatched junction bases: 26. As regards this clone: Its cognate antigen is unknown.

RNA was extracted from the cells and then reverse transcribed. Pooled V-gene forward primers with one constant-region reverse primer generated the CDR3 amplicons by multiplex PCR. TCRdb re-processed the multiplex PCR reads via CATT. This sample carries under 80,000 delta-chain clones, about 35% of them seen once, and the ten largest clones take more than 0.25%. V is TRDV1 and J is TRDJ1; TRDD3 matches at 10 bases. Sample: Vdelta1+ gamma-delta thymocytes from the thymus. As to subset: FACS-sorted CD3+ TCRalphabeta- TCRVdelta1+ TCRVdelta2- thymocytes. This clonotype was obtained from a boy in the first two years of life who had congenital heart surgery. The CDR3 loop is CALGELRGEGGGYRTSNLKLIF. CDR3 nucleotide sequence: TGTGCTCTTGGGGAACTACGGGGAGAAGGTGGGGGATACCGCACTTCAAACCTTAAACTCATCTTT.